This T cell receptor beta chain is drawn from a study of patients and donors after allogeneic stem cell transplantation. V lost 3 bases, J lost 4 bases, and 4 bases lay in between. Germline V lookup: CDR1 LGHNT, CDR2 FRNRAP. The CDR3 has 12 amino acids. Each CDR3 protein gets one entry after TCRdb re-called the RT-PCR reads with MiXCR. The sample includes about a million distinct CDR3 sequences, around 17% of them seen just once. The sample was blood, either unsorted or a sorted T cell fraction (not recorded which). V usage is TRBV12-5 and J usage is TRBJ2-1, with D uncertain. The receptor was derived from a human donor who was either an allogeneic HSCT recipient or a stem cell or donor lymphocyte infusion donor (not recorded which). It is not recorded whose cells these are; they may come from a transplant donor. The CDR3 nucleotides read TGTGCTAGTGGTTTCCAGTACAATGAGCAGTTCTTC. This translates into CASGFQYNEQFF.